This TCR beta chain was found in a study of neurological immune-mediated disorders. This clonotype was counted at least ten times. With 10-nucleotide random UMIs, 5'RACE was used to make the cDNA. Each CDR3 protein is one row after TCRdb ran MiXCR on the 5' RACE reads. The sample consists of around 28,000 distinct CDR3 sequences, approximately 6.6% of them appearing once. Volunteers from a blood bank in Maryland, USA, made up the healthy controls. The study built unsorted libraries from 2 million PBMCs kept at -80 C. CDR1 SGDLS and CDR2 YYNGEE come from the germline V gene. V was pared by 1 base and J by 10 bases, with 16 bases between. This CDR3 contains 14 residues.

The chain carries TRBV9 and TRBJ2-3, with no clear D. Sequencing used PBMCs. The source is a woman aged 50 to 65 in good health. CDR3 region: CASSVRSLEDSQYF. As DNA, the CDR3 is TGTGCCAGCAGCGTACGCTCCCTTGAGGATTCGCAGTATTTT.